This entry features one T cell receptor beta chain sequence. This clone's antigen is unknown. Base qualities are not provided; no much larger clone lies one nucleotide away. Using the deep immunoSEQ assay, TCR CDR3 regions were amplified from genomic DNA by multiplex PCR. Extracted genomic DNA from each cell subset was spread evenly across all wells of several immunoSEQ 96-well plates, with each plate serving as a replicate. For sorted subsets, 150 to 250 ng genomic DNA, equal to some 28,000 T cell genomes, was loaded into each replicate PCR. Purified libraries were quantified with a Qubit 3.0 fluorometer, sized on a Bioanalyzer 2100, and re-quantified with the KAPA Library Quantification kit. A separate single-read 150-cycle Illumina NextSeq 550 flow cell was used to sequence each immunoSEQ 96-well plate. For the original study's pipeline: The immunoSEQ output contained only junctional sequences without quality scores, so filtering could not match that applied to full-length reads. To assign V/J genes and CDR3, sequences were annotated using PyIR, a Python wrapper for IgBLAST v1.9, with IMGT germline references. Any read was removed if the V/J assignment was weak (E-value above 1e-6), the CDR3 was missing, or the read contained stop codons, out-of-frame junctions, or ambiguous translated residues. V3J clonotypes were defined as sequences sharing an identical inferred V gene, J gene, and CDR3 amino acid sequence. Percentage overlap between repertoires was calculated by dividing the number of shared unique clonotypes by the size of the smaller repertoire. Richness of each repertoire was evaluated using RTK rarefaction, the Chao1 estimator, and Recon v2.1 estimates of unobserved clonotypes. For all TCRbeta clonotypes obtained by the gDNA method from a handful of donors, generation probabilities were computed with OLGA. TCRdb mirrors the immuneACCESS table, restricted to in-frame sequences. Some clones are absent from its copies; in checked studies, under half trace to an unresolved V gene, and the reason for the others is unknown. The V and J calls and clone size come from that table; D and trimming were worked out from the DNA. This sample is represented by around 2.1 million clones; approximately 95% of them were singletons. The leading ten clones occupy around 0.13% of the sample.

This record comes from a study of shared clonotypes between healthy human individuals (dated by TCRdb to 2020 to 2021). Regarding the research as a whole: A few men and two women, aged 18 to 49 years, made up the cohort. For each donor, three plates each were used for CD4 naive and CD4 memory, two plates were used for CD8 naive, and one plate was used for CD8 memory. To estimate repertoire size and how much clonotype sharing occurs between individuals, the study deeply sequenced the blood TCR repertoires of roughly 5 healthy adults. Libraries were prepared and TCR repertoires were sequenced by different laboratories using diverse techniques, in order to increase sequencing depth and limit assay-specific biases. Between about 0.85 and 8.9 billion PBMCs per donor were obtained by leukapheresis. What the research found in general, with its limitations: Pairwise subsampling indicated that sequencing depth was expected to affect the degree of clonotype sharing among donors. Estimated clonotype richness was generally larger for naive than for memory subsets. Incomplete sequencing was indicated by rarefaction of sorted-subset datasets, despite the large sequencing depth. Approximately 5% of naive CD4, 3.5% of naive CD8, roughly 2.4% of memory CD4, and over 0.35% of memory CD8 clonotypes were shared across a few donors. Because the study included only a small number of donors, the genetic and exposure-history diversity represented was limited. Sampling was limited to blood, and TCR repertoires in tissue likely differ from TCR repertoires in blood. Higher generation probabilities were observed for clonotypes shared by all four sorted-subset donors than for non-shared clonotypes.

Trimming removed 8 bases from V and 5 bases from J; the gene matches leave 9 bases unexplained. CDR1 and CDR2, looked up from the germline V gene (reference sequence), are GTSNPN and SVGIG. Reading from cysteine to phenylalanine, the CDR3 counts 15 amino acids. The read is trimmed to its CDR3 DNA, 45 bases read in frame from base 1. Healthy HIV-negative adults with no recently reported acute infections or vaccinations were included as donors. Every donor was a Caucasian adult living in Nashville, Tennessee, USA. Magnetic negative selection was used to enrich CD4+ T cells, after which naive cells were positively selected on CD45RA and the negative fraction became the memory subset. Blood was obtained by leukapheresis, after which PBMCs were separated by Ficoll-Histopaque density gradient centrifugation and cryopreserved in liquid nitrogen vapor phase. Analytical flow cytometry was used to check the purity and quantity of every magnetically sorted T cell population. Genomic DNA was isolated from every sorted fraction and measured by UV absorbance on a Nanodrop 2000c.

The chain was built from TRBV30 and TRBJ1-4, and TRBD1 aligns with 12 junction nucleotides. The receptor was derived from a man aged 18 to 35 in good health. Input material: naive CD4+ T cells sorted from blood. Taken with the paper, the label for cell subset or site translates to: CD45RA+ positively selected. The CDR3 is CARTDGTGGNEKLFF. In nucleotide form, the sequence is TGTGCCCGAACGGACGGGACAGGGGGCAATGAAAAACTGTTTTTT.